The entry below gives a single TCR beta chain sequence along with its context. What it binds is not known. The donors were in the roughly 110-subject validation cohort, distinct from the 666-subject first cohort. Some clones are missing from TCRdb's copy, which holds only in-frame ones; the method was immunoSEQ multiplex PCR. The sample has 45,000 to 60,000 clones; 80% to 95% are singletons. The entry originates in a study of cytomegalovirus exposure and HLA in healthy donors. General study results and limits: In a later analysis, first-cohort TCR clusters were found to tend to co-occur in the 90 to 150 validation repertoires. High specificity and sensitivity for cytomegalovirus status were reported for the classifier. It was about 150 TCR beta chains that were listed as cytomegalovirus-associated.

The V and J ends lost 5 bases and 6 bases, in that order; junction bases with no gene match: 8. The CDR3 has 15 residues. Germline CDR1 and CDR2: PRHDT and FYEKMQ (reference sequence). The chain links TRBV13 to TRBJ2-3; 10 bases are a match to TRBD2. Sequencing was performed on PBMCs. The clonotype was recovered from a woman aged 18-29 years in good health and CMV-seronegative. CDR3 bases: TGTGCCAGCAGCCCTTGGCTAGCGGGGGCCGATACGCAGTATTTT. This codes for CASSPWLAGADTQYF. The full variable domain, completed using reference TRBV13 and TRBJ2-3, is AAGVIQSPRHLIKEKRETATLKCYPIPRHDTVYWYQQGPGQDPQFLISFYEKMQSDKGSIPDRFSAQQFSDYHSELNMSSLELGDSALYFCASSPWLAGADTQYFGPGTRLTVL.